Listed here are 21 T cell receptor beta chains from one sample, sequenced in a study of PD-L1 blockade in urothelial cancer. TCRdb's table, derived via immunoSEQ multiplex PCR, lists solely in-frame clones and lacks some. The sample lists approximately 91,000 clones, 70% to 90% occurring once. Time point described: peripheral blood 6 weeks after treatment start. The material was PBMCs, obtained around atezolizumab (anti-PD-L1) treatment. The receptor source for this set is a man between 65 and 80 years old with urothelial cancer.

The genes are TRBV29-1 and TRBJ2-1, with D unresolved. Germline CDR1 reads SQVTM; CDR2 reads ANQGSEA. The CDR3 spans 14 residues. V lost 7 bases to trimming and J lost 0 bases, with 13 bases between them. In DNA form, the CDR3 reads TGCAGCGGTCAGCTGGGCAGCTCCTACAATGAGCAGTTCTTC. Translated, it gives CSGQLGSSYNEQFF.

The table lists this clone with a few counts. V usage is TRBV5-4 and J usage is TRBJ2-6, with a tentative D call TRBD1 (6 bases). CDR3 length: 15 residues. The germline gives CDR1 SGHNT, CDR2 YYREEE (reference sequence). V dropped 2 bases and J dropped 0 bases, with 6 bases sitting between them. For the CDR3, the DNA is TGTGCCAGCAGCTTACAGGGCTCTGGGGCCAACGTCCTGACTTTC. It encodes CASSLQGSGANVLTF.

The V gene is TRBV4-1, the J gene TRBJ2-1; D might be TRBD1 (5 bases). V was cut by 0 bases and J by 2 bases, with 11 bases left in between. Per germline, CDR1 MGHRA and CDR2 YSYEKL. CDR3 length: 16 amino acids. In DNA, the CDR3 is TGCGCCAGCAGCCAAGATAGACAGAGAACCTACAATGAGCAGTTCTTC. Translating it yields CASSQDRQRTYNEQFF.

This clone was detected once. This chain connects TRBV19 to TRBJ1-2; 12 nucleotides agree with TRBD1. After removal of 9 bases from V and 7 bases from J, the junction contained 12 bases not matched to a gene. Germline CDR1 reads LNHDA; CDR2 reads SQIVND (reference sequence). This CDR3 has 15 amino acids. Written as DNA, the CDR3 is TGTGCCAGCAATTCCGGAGGGACAGGGGGCCCTGGCTACACCTTC. It yields the protein CASNSGGTGGPGYTF.

The rearrangement joins TRBV7-9 to TRBJ2-7, with 8 bases lining up with TRBD1. V was pared by 4 bases and J by 1 base, with 9 bases of the junction left unmatched. The germline V gene has CDR1 SEHNR and CDR2 FQNEAQ (reference sequence). CDR3 length equals 16 residues. CDR3 in DNA: TGTGCCAGCAGCTCTTCAGGGGGCGCGGGGTCCTACGAGCAGTACTTC. Protein: CASSSSGGAGSYEQYF.

V and J are TRBV2 and TRBJ2-1, with 7 bases fitting TRBD2. Germline values: CDR1 SNHLY, CDR2 FYNNEI. V shed 0 bases, J shed 8 bases, and the junction held 7 bases outside the gene matches. This CDR3 is built from 15 residues. CDR3 sequence reads: CASSEARAGVDEQFF. In DNA, the CDR3 is TGTGCCAGCAGTGAAGCGCGGGCGGGGGTGGATGAGCAGTTCTTC.

This clone was seen just once. The chain combines TRBV19 with TRBJ1-3, with TRBD1 matching over 7 bases. Germline CDR1 LNHDA, CDR2 SQIVND (reference sequence). The CDR3 runs 17 residues. V lost 3 bases, J lost 1 base, and 9 bases stayed unmatched. CDR3 sequence (DNA): TGTGCCAGTAGTATCCTTTGGTCAGGGGGATCTGGAAACACCATATATTTT. Amino acid sequence: CASSILWSGGSGNTIYF.

V usage is TRBV7-6 and J usage is TRBJ1-3, with a possible D match to TRBD1 (6 bases). This CDR3 contains 18 residues. Trimming stripped 1 base from V and 0 bases from J, with 16 bases between. Germline V lookup: CDR1 SGHVS, CDR2 FNYEAQ. CDR3 residues: CASSLELGQISSGNTIYF. CDR3 DNA sequence: TGTGCCAGCAGCTTAGAACTAGGACAGATTTCCTCTGGAAACACCATATATTTT.

In this sample, this clone turned up once. This rearrangement joins TRBV19 to TRBJ2-3; 10 positions agree with TRBD2. This CDR3 contains 17 residues. With 10 bases clipped from V and 1 base from J, the junction kept 14 bases outside the gene matches. Germline V gene data show CDR1 as LNHDA and CDR2 as SQIVND (reference sequence). The CDR3 protein is CATQASGSLSGTDTQYF. Here the CDR3 DNA reads TGTGCCACCCAGGCTAGCGGGAGCCTCTCTGGCACAGATACGCAGTATTTT.

This chain connects TRBV19 to TRBJ2-6; TRBD1 might be the D (6 bases). V shed 6 bases and J shed 1 base, with 13 bases lying between them. Germline CDR1 is LNHDA and CDR2 is SQIVND (reference sequence). CDR3 size: 16 residues. The CDR3 DNA reads TGTGCCAGTAGGGCCGGGACATCTTCTGGGGCCAACGTCCTGACTTTC. It codes for CASRAGTSSGANVLTF.

This clone was recorded only once. The chain links TRBV6-6 to TRBJ1-5, with D possibly TRBD1 on 5 matching bases. V dropped 0 bases and J dropped 3 bases, with 12 bases sitting between them. Germline assignment: CDR1 MNHNY and CDR2 SVGAGI (reference sequence). The CDR3 covers 16 residues. In DNA form, the CDR3 reads TGTGCCAGCAGTTACTCCCAGGGAGGGTTCAATCAGCCCCAGCATTTT. This translates into CASSYSQGGFNQPQHF.

The chain has TRBV5-6 and TRBJ2-2; 7 bases align to TRBD2. This CDR3 comprises 16 residues. V was clipped by 0 bases and J by 7 bases; unmatched bases: 9. Per germline, CDR1 SGHDT and CDR2 YYEEEE. The CDR3 sequence: CASSLASAGRFGELFF. The CDR3 DNA reads TGTGCCAGCAGCTTGGCATCAGCCGGGAGGTTCGGGGAGCTGTTTTTT.

V usage is TRBV7-2 and J usage is TRBJ2-7; weak D call: TRBD1 (5 bases). The CDR3 length is 13 residues. The germline CDR1 and CDR2 sequences are SGHTA and FQGNSA. Trimming removed 4 bases from V and 5 bases from J, with 12 bases in between. The CDR3 coding sequence is TGTGCCAGCAGCTCCCCACAGGTTAACGAGCAGTACTTC. Protein: CASSSPQVNEQYF.

With respect to this clone: A junction boundary mismatches the germline segment, possibly from a read error. V and J are TRBV27 and TRBJ2-3, with D perhaps TRBD2 (7 bases). Germline lookup yields CDR1 MNHEY and CDR2 SMNVEV (reference sequence). The CDR3 consists of 12 residues. CDR3 in DNA: TGTGCCAGCAGTTTCGAGGGGGGGGCCTTGAATTTT. Translation gives CASSFEGGALNF.

The chain combines TRBV6-1 with TRBJ1-2, with D perhaps TRBD1 (5 bases). Germline V lookup: CDR1 MNHNS, CDR2 SASEGT. The CDR3 is 13 amino acids. Trimming stripped 3 bases from V and 3 bases from J, with 8 bases between. CDR3 DNA sequence: TGTGCCAGCAGTGAGCGGGGGGACTATGGCTACACCTTC. Translation gives CASSERGDYGYTF.

This chain links TRBV4-1 with TRBJ2-2; 7 bases match TRBD2. This CDR3 comprises 17 residues. V was clipped by 2 bases and J by 0 bases; unmatched bases: 6. Germline-derived CDR1 and CDR2 are MGHRA and YSYEKL. The CDR3 reads CASSQRLAETNTGELFF. CDR3 DNA: TGCGCCAGCAGCCAAAGACTAGCCGAGACGAACACCGGGGAGCTGTTTTTT.

With respect to this clone: A read error may produce the germline difference seen at one junction end. This chain joins TRBV7-7 and TRBJ2-2, with TRBD2 identical over 9 bases. From germline, CDR1 is SSHAT and CDR2 FNYEAQ (reference sequence). The CDR3 covers 17 residues. The CDR3 sequence is CASSRGTAGGPPGELFF. The CDR3 DNA reads TGTGCTAGCAGCCGGGGGACAGCGGGAGGCCCCCCCGGGGAGCTGTTTTTT.

The chain couples TRBV29-1 to TRBJ2-1; unclear D gene. Germline V gene data show CDR1 as SQVTM and CDR2 as ANQGSEA. The CDR3 is made up of 14 amino acids. With 6 bases removed from V and 0 bases from J, the gap between germline ends came to 12 bases. This CDR3 is CSVDSRYSYNEQFF. The CDR3 DNA sequence: TGCAGCGTAGATAGCCGCTACTCCTACAATGAGCAGTTCTTC.

V gene TRBV7-2 combines with J gene TRBJ2-2; TRBD1 might be the D (5 bases). Deletions cut 7 bases from V and 5 bases from J, with 17 bases between. CDR3 size: 15 residues. Germline V gene data show CDR1 as SGHTA and CDR2 as FQGNSA. The CDR3 sequence: CASTPQGLVTGELFF. Written as DNA, the CDR3 is TGTGCCAGCACCCCCCAGGGCCTTGTTACCGGGGAGCTGTTTTTT.

This clone was recorded a few times. V gene TRBV19 combines with J gene TRBJ2-5, with a possible D match to TRBD2 (5 bases). The CDR3 runs to 11 residues. CDR1 and CDR2 (germline): LNHDA, SQIVND (reference sequence). V lost 4 bases, J lost 5 bases, and 5 bases lay in between. The CDR3 loop reads CASSRGETQYF. The CDR3, as DNA: TGTGCCAGTAGTAGAGGGGAGACCCAGTACTTC.

The table lists this clone with a few counts. The V gene is TRBV19, the J gene TRBJ2-1, with TRBD2 matching over 10 bases. The CDR3 extends over 16 amino acids. Germline assignment: CDR1 LNHDA and CDR2 SQIVND (reference sequence). V shed 6 bases, J shed 1 base, and the junction held 6 bases outside the gene matches. The CDR3 DNA is TGTGCCAGTAGCGGACTAGCGGTACCATCCTACAATGAGCAGTTCTTC. This gives the protein CASSGLAVPSYNEQFF.